These T cell receptor beta chains were read from a single sample in a study of regulatory T cells in long-lasting Graves disease. MiXCR was run by TCRdb on the multiplex PCR reads, yielding one entry per CDR3 protein. The sample has about 450,000 distinct CDR3 sequences, 12% to 15% seen once; the top ten hold approximately 19%. These data are also associated with another study on T cells in Graves' hyperthyroidism and ophthalmopathy.

Here the sequenced sample was peripheral blood mononuclear cells (PBMCs), taken at new diagnosis, from a patient treated with antithyroid drugs. Source of these receptors: a woman in her forties or fifties with Graves disease. The CDR3 runs from the conserved cysteine through the conserved F or W. Fields, in order: clone size, D gene, J gene, V gene, CDR3 DNA, CDR3 protein. A D gene is named only where the DNA matches it firmly. Some rows have no size entry. The others give once, few or many, or a class for an expanded clone.

clone_size: .; d_call: TRBD2; j_call: TRBJ2-3; v_call: TRBV6-1; cdr3_nt: TGTGCCAGCAGTGTTCCCCCTAGCGGGAGTAGCACAGATACGCAGTATTTT; cdr3_aa: CASSVPPSGSSTDTQYF
clone_size: many; d_call: .; j_call: TRBJ2-7; v_call: TRBV20-1; cdr3_nt: TGCAGTGCTAGCGCCGACCCCATCTCCTACGAGCAGTACTTC; cdr3_aa: CSASADPISYEQYF
clone_size: once; d_call: .; j_call: TRBJ2-7; v_call: TRBV5-5; cdr3_nt: TGTGCCAGCAGCGGCCCAAGGGTCTACGAGCAGTACTTC; cdr3_aa: CASSGPRVYEQYF
clone_size: .; d_call: .; j_call: TRBJ2-1; v_call: TRBV20-1; cdr3_nt: TGCAGTGCTAGCGGGAGATCCAATGAGCAGTTCTTC; cdr3_aa: CSASGRSNEQFF
clone_size: .; d_call: TRBD2; j_call: TRBJ2-5; v_call: TRBV24-1; cdr3_nt: TGTGCCACCAGTGACCGGACTAGCGGGCAAGAGACCCAGTACTTC; cdr3_aa: CATSDRTSGQETQYF
clone_size: .; d_call: TRBD1; j_call: TRBJ1-5; v_call: TRBV3-1; cdr3_nt: TGTGCCAGCGGAGAGGACGGACAGGGAAGCAATCAGCCCCAGCATTTT; cdr3_aa: CASGEDGQGSNQPQHF
clone_size: few; d_call: .; j_call: TRBJ2-7; v_call: TRBV30; cdr3_nt: TGTGCCTGGACTTCGGGGGCTAGCGGCGTTACCTACGAGCAGTACTTC; cdr3_aa: CAWTSGASGVTYEQYF
clone_size: many; d_call: TRBD2; j_call: TRBJ2-7; v_call: TRBV20-1; cdr3_nt: TGCAGTGTGAGGACTAGCGGGAGATCATACTACGAACAGTACTTC; cdr3_aa: CSVRTSGRSYYEQYF
clone_size: many; d_call: .; j_call: TRBJ2-1; v_call: TRBV12-3/TRBV12-4; cdr3_nt: TGTGCCAGCAGGAGGGGGTCCAACAATGAGCAGTTCTTC; cdr3_aa: CASRRGSNNEQFF
clone_size: many; d_call: TRBD1; j_call: TRBJ2-3; v_call: TRBV29-1; cdr3_nt: TGCAGCGTGAATCTTGGGCAGGGGGGCACAGATACGCAGTATTTT; cdr3_aa: CSVNLGQGGTDTQYF
clone_size: .; d_call: TRBD2; j_call: TRBJ2-3; v_call: TRBV20-1; cdr3_nt: TGCAGTGCTCTAGGACTAGCGGGGTGGGGAGATACGCAGTATTTT; cdr3_aa: CSALGLAGWGDTQYF
clone_size: many; d_call: .; j_call: TRBJ2-7; v_call: TRBV5-1; cdr3_nt: TGCGCCAGCAGCTTATCCCGGGACGGAGCGTACGAGCAGTACTTC; cdr3_aa: CASSLSRDGAYEQYF
clone_size: few; d_call: .; j_call: TRBJ1-4; v_call: TRBV9; cdr3_nt: TGTGCCAGCAGCGTAGGGAAAGGGACGGAAATTAATGAAAAACTGTTTTTT; cdr3_aa: CASSVGKGTEINEKLFF